Sequencing of this T cell receptor (beta chain) was carried out in a study of blood T cell repertoires in COVID-19. Study-wide context: The origin of the acute and convalescent COVID-19 samples was the United States, Italy and Spain. T cells, B-cell-depleted T cells, or PBMCs provided the cDNA or gDNA that served as material.

As processed by the authors: Amplified reference gene primers provided the basis for estimating nucleated cell counts. Profiled with immunoSEQ multiplex PCR; TCRdb holds only in-frame clones, not every one. The DNA gave D and trimming, while V, J and clone size come from that table. The sample holds 150,000 or so clones, about 79% seen once. The CDR3 has 16 amino acids. The germline gives CDR1 MGHDK, CDR2 SYGVNS. With 4 bases clipped from V and 3 bases from J, the junction kept 8 bases outside the gene matches. The sequencing sample was made of peripheral blood. The chain is built from TRBV25-1 and TRBJ1-2, with TRBD1 matching over 10 bases. This TCR was sampled from a woman between 50 and 59 years old with acute or convalescent COVID-19. CDR3 in amino acids: CASSGPTGGSYYGYTF. CDR3 DNA sequence: TGTGCCAGCAGTGGACCGACAGGGGGCTCGTACTATGGCTACACCTTC.